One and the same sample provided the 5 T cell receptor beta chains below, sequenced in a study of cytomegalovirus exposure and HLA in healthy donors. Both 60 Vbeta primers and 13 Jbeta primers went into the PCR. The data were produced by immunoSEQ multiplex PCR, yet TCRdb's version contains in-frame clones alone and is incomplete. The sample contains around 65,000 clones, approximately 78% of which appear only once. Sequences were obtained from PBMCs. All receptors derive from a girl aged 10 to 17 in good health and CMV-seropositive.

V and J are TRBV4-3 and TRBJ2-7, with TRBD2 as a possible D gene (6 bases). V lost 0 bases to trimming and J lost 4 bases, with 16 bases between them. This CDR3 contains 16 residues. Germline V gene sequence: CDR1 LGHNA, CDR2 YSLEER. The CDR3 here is CASSQDMGGSRYEQYF. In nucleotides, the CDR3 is TGCGCCAGCAGCCAAGATATGGGGGGTTCTAGGTACGAGCAGTACTTC.

The CDR3 bases are TGTGCCAGCACCCGGGACAGGGTCGGTAGCAATCAGCCCCAGCATTTT. Translation: CASTRDRVGSNQPQHF. The chain carries TRBV2 and TRBJ1-5; 9 bases are a match to TRBD1. The CDR3 covers 16 residues. Germline lookup yields CDR1 SNHLY and CDR2 FYNNEI. After removal of 7 bases from V and 0 bases from J, the junction contained 7 bases not matched to a gene.

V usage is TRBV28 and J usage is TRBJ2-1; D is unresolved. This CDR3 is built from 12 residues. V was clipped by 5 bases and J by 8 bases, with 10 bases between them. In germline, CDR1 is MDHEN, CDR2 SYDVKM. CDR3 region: CASSVLVYEQFF. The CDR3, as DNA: TGTGCCAGCAGTGTCCTAGTGTATGAGCAGTTCTTC.

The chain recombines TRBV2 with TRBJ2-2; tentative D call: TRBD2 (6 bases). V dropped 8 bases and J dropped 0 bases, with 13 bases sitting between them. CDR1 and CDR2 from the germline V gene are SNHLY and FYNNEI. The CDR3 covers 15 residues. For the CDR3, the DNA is TGTGCCAGCCCACAGGAGGGTTCGAACACCGGGGAGCTGTTTTTT. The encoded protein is CASPQEGSNTGELFF.

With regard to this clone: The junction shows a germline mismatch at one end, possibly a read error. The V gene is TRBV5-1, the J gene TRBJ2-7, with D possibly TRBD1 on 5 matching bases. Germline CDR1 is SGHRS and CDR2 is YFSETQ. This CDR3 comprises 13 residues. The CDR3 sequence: CASSAQGSHEQYF. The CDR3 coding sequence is TGCGCCAGCAGCGCCCAGGGCTCCCACGAGCAGTACTTC.